This T cell receptor beta chain was observed in a study of cytomegalovirus exposure and HLA in healthy donors. Whole-study results and caveats: In a later analysis, CMV-associated beta chains were mostly HLA-associated, it appeared. The classifier was said to identify cytomegalovirus status with high specificity and sensitivity.

Remarks on this clone: The antigen is undetermined.

The primer mix had 60 Vbeta and 13 Jbeta primers. The repertoire was sequenced with immunoSEQ multiplex PCR; TCRdb's copy has only in-frame clones and lacks some. The repertoire has 110,000 to 150,000 clones, around 80% of them found once; the top ten carry about 2.9%. The germline V gene encodes CDR1 GTSNPN and CDR2 SVGIG (reference sequence). This CDR3 contains 14 residues. V dropped 2 bases and J dropped 6 bases, with 16 bases sitting between them. The chain uses TRBV30 and TRBJ1-2; D not resolved. The source material was PBMCs. The TCR was taken from a female donor in good health and CMV-seronegative. CDR3 sequence: CAWSQSNRDHGYTF. CDR3 nucleotides: TGTGCCTGGAGTCAGTCGAACAGAGACCATGGCTACACCTTC.